These 4 T cell receptor beta chains originate from one sample sequenced in a study of CD8+ T cells in alopecia areata. Stated treatment: oral pan-JAK inhibitor, 5-10 mg twice daily. Isolated RNA was reverse transcribed into cDNA used as the sequencing template. Sequenced by immunoSEQ multiplex PCR; TCRdb stores in-frame clones only, minus some. The profile covers some 170,000 clones, with around 58% appearing a single time and approximately 16% taken by the ten largest. The input for sequencing was CD4+ T cells sorted from blood, taken at approximately week 60, from a patient treated with tofacitinib. These receptor sequences come from a human donor with alopecia areata.

This sequence joins TRBV29-1 and TRBJ2-3, with 9 bases fitting TRBD2. The V and J ends lost 7 bases and 3 bases, in that order; junction bases with no gene match: 8. Germline loops: CDR1 SQVTM, CDR2 ANQGSEA. CDR3 length: 14 residues. Here the CDR3 reads CSALGRGGTDTQYF. DNA of the CDR3: TGCAGCGCCCTGGGGCGGGGGGGAACAGATACGCAGTATTTT.

The chain has TRBV7-6 and TRBJ1-2, with a tentative D call TRBD1 (5 bases). Trimming took off 7 bases at V and 6 bases at J, with 21 bases between the two ends. The CDR3 spans 15 residues. The V gene's germline CDR1 is SGHVS and CDR2 FNYEAQ. The CDR3 protein is CASKPPGLTVDGYTF. CDR3 nucleotides: TGTGCCAGCAAACCTCCGGGACTCACTGTCGATGGCTACACCTTC.

V usage is TRBV4-1 and J usage is TRBJ2-4; a possible D gene is TRBD1 (6 bases). Germline values: CDR1 MGHRA, CDR2 YSYEKL. V dropped 2 bases and J dropped 1 base, with 12 bases sitting between them. The CDR3 loop spans 16 amino acids. This CDR3 is CASSQPTTGAKNIQYF. The DNA of the CDR3 is TGCGCCAGCAGCCAACCAACCACAGGGGCCAAAAACATTCAGTACTTC.

The chain is built from TRBV5-1 and TRBJ1-1; no definite D call. Trimming cost V 0 bases and J 1 base, with 4 bases left between them. Germline V CDR1 and CDR2: SGHRS, YFSETQ. The length of the CDR3 is 13 residues. This CDR3 is CASSLDTNTEAFF. As DNA, the CDR3 is TGCGCCAGCAGCTTGGACACGAACACTGAAGCTTTCTTT.